This TCR beta chain stems from a study of glioma-infiltrating T cells. TCR alpha and beta CDR3 regions were amplified from RNA using iRepertoire nested multiplex PCR. Using its own MiXCR run on the multiplex PCR reads, TCRdb lists one record per CDR3 protein. The data show about 94,000 distinct CDR3 sequences, with less than 30% seen just once and roughly 7% held by the top ten. Study-wide results and limits: Tissue-blood divergence was below expectation in non-neoplastic patients, above in gliomas.

The CDR3 covers 15 residues. Trimming took 3 bases from V and 7 from J; bases not matched to a gene: 6. The germline V gene has CDR1 LNHDA and CDR2 SQIVND (reference sequence). Concerning this clonotype itself: The antigen is unknown.

The sequenced sample was glioma tissue, nonneoplastic brain tissue, or PBMCs (not recorded which). The source is a human donor with low-grade glioma or glioblastoma, undergoing nonglioma brain surgery, or in good health (not recorded which). The gene calls are TRBV19 and TRBJ2-1, with TRBD2 matching 10 bases. The CDR3 coding sequence is TGTGCCAGTAGTATTTACCCTAGCGGGAGAAATGAGCAGTTCTTC. Translation: CASSIYPSGRNEQFF.